The rows below give T cell receptor beta chains drawn from one sample of a study of blood T cell repertoires in COVID-19. The method was immunoSEQ multiplex PCR; TCRdb's version includes in-frame clones alone and lacks a portion of them. This sample has some 300,000 clones, with about 90% found just once. Sequenced input: peripheral blood. The source is a young woman with COVID-19, enrolled during active disease. CDR3s include the opening cysteine and the closing phenylalanine or tryptophan. Fields, in order: clone size, V gene, J gene, D gene, CDR3 DNA, CDR3 protein. A D gene is named only where the DNA matches it firmly. Expanded clones are given a class, and other clones once, few, many or no size at all.

clone size: .
V gene: TRBV5-6
J gene: TRBJ2-5
D gene: .
CDR3 DNA: TGTGCCAGCAGCTTGGCTGGAGACCAAGAGACCCAGTACTTC
CDR3 protein: CASSLAGDQETQYF

clone size: .
V gene: TRBV11-3
J gene: TRBJ2-1
D gene: TRBD2
CDR3 DNA: TGTGCCAGCAGTGGGGGGGGGAGCTCCTACAATGAGCAGTTCTTC
CDR3 protein: CASSGGGSSYNEQFF

clone size: .
V gene: TRBV20-1
J gene: TRBJ2-1
D gene: .
CDR3 DNA: TGCAGTGCTAGGGGCCCCACTGAGCAGTTCTTC
CDR3 protein: CSARGPTEQFF

clone size: .
V gene: TRBV6-5
J gene: TRBJ1-2
D gene: .
CDR3 DNA: TGTGCCAGCAGATCCCCGGGGGGCTACACCTTC
CDR3 protein: CASRSPGGYTF

clone size: .
V gene: TRBV2
J gene: TRBJ1-1
D gene: .
CDR3 DNA: TGTGCCAGCAGTGACCGGACTGCGCGACCTGAAGCTTTCTTT
CDR3 protein: CASSDRTARPEAFF

clone size: few
V gene: TRBV6-5
J gene: TRBJ2-5
D gene: TRBD1
CDR3 DNA: TGTGCCAGCAGTTACTCGCAGGGGGTGCGGGAGACCCAGTACTTC
CDR3 protein: CASSYSQGVRETQYF

clone size: .
V gene: TRBV27
J gene: TRBJ2-3
D gene: TRBD2
CDR3 DNA: TGTGCCAGCAGTCCCGCGGGGGGGCGTTCTCCGTATACGCAGTATTTT
CDR3 protein: CASSPAGGRSPYTQYF

clone size: .
V gene: TRBV5-4
J gene: TRBJ1-2
D gene: .
CDR3 DNA: TGTGCCAGCAGCCCCCGGGACATCCCTGGCTACACCTTC
CDR3 protein: CASSPRDIPGYTF

clone size: once
V gene: TRBV5-1
J gene: TRBJ1-1
D gene: TRBD1
CDR3 DNA: TGCGCCAGCAGCCACCGACAGGGGCAGAACACTGAAGCTTTCTTT
CDR3 protein: CASSHRQGQNTEAFF

clone size: .
V gene: TRBV2
J gene: TRBJ2-3
D gene: TRBD2
CDR3 DNA: TGTGCCAGCAGTGATTCTAGCGGGGCCCCCGGGGGGGATACGCAGTATTTT
CDR3 protein: CASSDSSGAPGGDTQYF

clone size: .
V gene: TRBV7-9
J gene: TRBJ2-1
D gene: TRBD2
CDR3 DNA: TGTGCCAGCAGCTTAGCAGGGACTAGCCATAATGAGCAGTTCTTC
CDR3 protein: CASSLAGTSHNEQFF

clone size: .
V gene: TRBV18
J gene: TRBJ1-2
D gene: TRBD1
CDR3 DNA: TGTGCCAGCTCACTGTTCCGGGACAGGGCCTATGGCTACACCTTC
CDR3 protein: CASSLFRDRAYGYTF

clone size: .
V gene: TRBV5-1
J gene: TRBJ2-2
D gene: .
CDR3 DNA: TGCGCCAGCAGCTTGGGGGGTCAGGGTCCCACCGGGGAGCTGTTTTTT
CDR3 protein: CASSLGGQGPTGELFF

clone size: .
V gene: TRBV24-1
J gene: TRBJ2-1
D gene: TRBD2
CDR3 DNA: TGTGCCACCAGTGACCGGACTAGCTTTTTCAATGAGCAGTTCTTC
CDR3 protein: CATSDRTSFFNEQFF

clone size: .
V gene: TRBV29-1
J gene: TRBJ2-3
D gene: TRBD1
CDR3 DNA: TGCAGCGTTGAAGATCTTCATATGACAGGGGAAATGACAGATACGCAGTATTTT
CDR3 protein: CSVEDLHMTGEMTDTQYF

clone size: few
V gene: TRBV5-5
J gene: TRBJ1-1
D gene: .
CDR3 DNA: TGTGCCAGCAGCTTGGTGGGAGGGCAAGCTTTCTTT
CDR3 protein: CASSLVGGQAFF

clone size: .
V gene: TRBV15
J gene: TRBJ1-2
D gene: TRBD1
CDR3 DNA: TGTGCCACGGCGACAGGGACTAACTATGGCTACACCTTC
CDR3 protein: CATATGTNYGYTF

clone size: many
V gene: TRBV5-4
J gene: TRBJ2-5
D gene: .
CDR3 DNA: TGTGCCAGCAGGCGGACAGTCCAAGAGACCCAGTACTTC
CDR3 protein: CASRRTVQETQYF

clone size: once
V gene: TRBV5-1
J gene: TRBJ1-1
D gene: .
CDR3 DNA: TGCGCCAGCAGCAACTCGACAGGTACGAACACTGAAGCTTTCTTT
CDR3 protein: CASSNSTGTNTEAFF

clone size: .
V gene: TRBV9
J gene: TRBJ1-1
D gene: TRBD1
CDR3 DNA: TGTGCCAGCAGCCCCCGACAGGGAATGAACACTGAAGCTTTCTTT
CDR3 protein: CASSPRQGMNTEAFF

clone size: once
V gene: TRBV27
J gene: TRBJ1-4
D gene: .
CDR3 DNA: TGTGCCAGCAGTCTATATTACCCGGAGGCGGGTGAAAAACTGTTTTTT
CDR3 protein: CASSLYYPEAGEKLFF

clone size: .
V gene: TRBV4-1
J gene: TRBJ2-5
D gene: TRBD2
CDR3 DNA: TGCGCCAGCAGCCCCTCGTCTGAGCGGGGGCAAGAGACCCAGTACTTC
CDR3 protein: CASSPSSERGQETQYF

clone size: .
V gene: TRBV12-3/TRBV12-4
J gene: TRBJ2-3
D gene: .
CDR3 DNA: TGTGCCACCACCACAGGGCTCACAGATACGCAGTATTTT
CDR3 protein: CATTTGLTDTQYF

clone size: .
V gene: TRBV5-1
J gene: TRBJ2-5
D gene: .
CDR3 DNA: TGCGCCAGCAGCTTGGCCGGGGAGACCCAGTACTTC
CDR3 protein: CASSLAGETQYF

clone size: .
V gene: TRBV19
J gene: TRBJ1-5
D gene: .
CDR3 DNA: TGTGCCAGTAGCCTTTTTAGCAATCAGCCCCAGCATTTT
CDR3 protein: CASSLFSNQPQHF

clone size: .
V gene: TRBV6-6
J gene: TRBJ1-2
D gene: .
CDR3 DNA: TGTGCCAGCAGCGCGATTTGGGAGTATGGCTACACCTTC
CDR3 protein: CASSAIWEYGYTF

clone size: .
V gene: TRBV6-5
J gene: TRBJ1-2
D gene: TRBD1
CDR3 DNA: TGTGCCAGCAGTTCCCGGACAGGAGCTTATGGCTACACCTTC
CDR3 protein: CASSSRTGAYGYTF

clone size: .
V gene: TRBV5-5
J gene: TRBJ1-4
D gene: TRBD1
CDR3 DNA: TGTGCCAGCAGCTTCAGACAGGGCGGCGAAAAACTGTTTTTT
CDR3 protein: CASSFRQGGEKLFF

clone size: .
V gene: TRBV5-1
J gene: TRBJ2-5
D gene: .
CDR3 DNA: TGCGCCAGCAGCCCCACGGGGAGGTACCAAGAGACCCAGTACTTC
CDR3 protein: CASSPTGRYQETQYF

clone size: .
V gene: TRBV19
J gene: TRBJ1-5
D gene: TRBD1
CDR3 DNA: TGTGCCAGTAGTTGGAGGCGGGACAGGGATCAGCCCCAGCATTTT
CDR3 protein: CASSWRRDRDQPQHF

clone size: .
V gene: TRBV29-1
J gene: TRBJ2-1
D gene: TRBD1
CDR3 DNA: TGCAGCGCCGTGGGAGCACCGGGACAGGGCGCTTTCAATGAGCAGTTCTTC
CDR3 protein: CSAVGAPGQGAFNEQFF

clone size: .
V gene: TRBV6-5
J gene: TRBJ1-4
D gene: .
CDR3 DNA: TGTGCCAGCAGCACGGGCCCAGGGAATGAAAAACTGTTTTTT
CDR3 protein: CASSTGPGNEKLFF

clone size: .
V gene: TRBV6-5
J gene: TRBJ1-4
D gene: TRBD1
CDR3 DNA: TGTGCCAGCACCCAAAGCCAGGGGGCTGGTGAAAAACTGTTTTTT
CDR3 protein: CASTQSQGAGEKLFF

clone size: once
V gene: TRBV19
J gene: TRBJ2-2
D gene: .
CDR3 DNA: TGTGCCTCCAAAGACCGGACACAGAACACCGGGGAGCTGTTTTTT
CDR3 protein: CASKDRTQNTGELFF

clone size: .
V gene: TRBV4-1
J gene: TRBJ2-5
D gene: TRBD2
CDR3 DNA: TGCGCCAGCAAAAGGGGACTAGCGTTTAGGGAGACCCAGTACTTC
CDR3 protein: CASKRGLAFRETQYF

clone size: .
V gene: TRBV18
J gene: TRBJ1-1
D gene: .
CDR3 DNA: TGTGCCAGCTCACCCACCCGAGACACTGAAGCTTTCTTT
CDR3 protein: CASSPTRDTEAFF

clone size: .
V gene: TRBV6-5
J gene: TRBJ2-7
D gene: .
CDR3 DNA: TGTGCCAGCAGTTTGGGGCCGGGCTACGAGCAGTACTTC
CDR3 protein: CASSLGPGYEQYF

clone size: few
V gene: TRBV9
J gene: TRBJ2-5
D gene: TRBD2
CDR3 DNA: TGTGCCAGCAGCGTAGAGGGTAGCGGGGGGGCCAGGCTGGAGACCCAGTACTTC
CDR3 protein: CASSVEGSGGARLETQYF

clone size: .
V gene: TRBV27
J gene: TRBJ1-1
D gene: TRBD1
CDR3 DNA: TGTGCCAGCATTACCAGGGGGCGTGCTTTCTTT
CDR3 protein: CASITRGRAFF

clone size: .
V gene: TRBV11-3
J gene: TRBJ1-1
D gene: .
CDR3 DNA: TGTGCCAGCAGCCAACAACAGGGACGGAGAGTCAATGCTGAAGCTTTCTTT
CDR3 protein: CASSQQQGRRVNAEAFF

clone size: .
V gene: TRBV5-1
J gene: TRBJ2-2
D gene: .
CDR3 DNA: TGCGCCAGCAGCTTGGATCCGGGCGGGGGCTCAAGACCCGGGGAGCTGTTTTTT
CDR3 protein: CASSLDPGGGSRPGELFF